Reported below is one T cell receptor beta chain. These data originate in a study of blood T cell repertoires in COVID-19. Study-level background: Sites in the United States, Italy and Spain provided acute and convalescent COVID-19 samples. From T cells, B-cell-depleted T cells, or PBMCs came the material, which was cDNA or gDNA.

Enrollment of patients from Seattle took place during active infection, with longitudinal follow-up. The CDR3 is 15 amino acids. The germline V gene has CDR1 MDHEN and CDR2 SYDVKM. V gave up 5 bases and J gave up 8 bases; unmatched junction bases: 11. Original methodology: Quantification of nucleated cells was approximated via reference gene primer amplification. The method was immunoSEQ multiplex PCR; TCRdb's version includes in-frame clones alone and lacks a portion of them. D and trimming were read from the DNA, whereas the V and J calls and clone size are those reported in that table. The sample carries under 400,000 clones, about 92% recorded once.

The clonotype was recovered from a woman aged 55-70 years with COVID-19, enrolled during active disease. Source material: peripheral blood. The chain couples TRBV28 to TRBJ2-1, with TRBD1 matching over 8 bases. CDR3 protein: CASSTRGRSNDEQFF. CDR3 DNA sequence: TGTGCCAGCAGTACCAGGGGGCGAAGTAATGATGAGCAGTTCTTC.